This T cell receptor beta chain was sequenced for a study of PD-1 blockade in classical Hodgkin lymphoma. Described time point: cycle 4 day 1 (C4D1), after more than 5 weeks of nivolumab. The patients all showed relapse after autologous stem cell transplantation, while their brentuximab vedotin exposure varied. The table came from immunoSEQ multiplex PCR; TCRdb's copy has only in-frame clones and leaves some out. The sample has roughly 64,000 clones; about 89% are singletons. The CDR3 contains 11 residues. Germline V gives CDR1 GTSNPN, CDR2 SVGIG (reference sequence). Deletions cut 0 bases from V and 4 bases from J, with 2 bases between.

The rearrangement joins TRBV30 to TRBJ2-3; no clear D. The receptor was isolated from a human donor with classical Hodgkin lymphoma. Material: peripheral blood mononuclear cells (PBMCs), obtained before the fourth cycle of nivolumab. DNA of the CDR3: TGTGCCTGGAGTGTACCAGATACGCAGTATTTT. This encodes CAWSVPDTQYF.